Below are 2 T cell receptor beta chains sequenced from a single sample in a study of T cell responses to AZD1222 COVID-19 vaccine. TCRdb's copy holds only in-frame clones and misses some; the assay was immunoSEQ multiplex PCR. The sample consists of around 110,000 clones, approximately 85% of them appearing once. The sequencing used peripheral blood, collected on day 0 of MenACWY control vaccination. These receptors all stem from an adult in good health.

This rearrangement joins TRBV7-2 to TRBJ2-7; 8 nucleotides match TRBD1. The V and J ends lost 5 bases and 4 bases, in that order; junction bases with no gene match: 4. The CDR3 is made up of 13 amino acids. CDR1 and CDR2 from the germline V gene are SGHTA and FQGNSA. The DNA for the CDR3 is TGTGCCAGCAGCGGATGGACAGGGTACGAGCAGTACTTC. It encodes CASSGWTGYEQYF.

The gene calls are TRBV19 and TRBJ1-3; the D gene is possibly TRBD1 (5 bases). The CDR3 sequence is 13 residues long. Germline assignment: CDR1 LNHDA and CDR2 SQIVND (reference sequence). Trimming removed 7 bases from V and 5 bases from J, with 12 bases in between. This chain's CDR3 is CASTPWGRNTIYF. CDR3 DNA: TGTGCCAGTACCCCCTGGGGCCGAAACACCATATATTTT.